This T cell receptor beta chain was retrieved from a study of blood T cell repertoires in COVID-19. This CDR3 comprises 14 residues. Germline V gene data show CDR1 as SGHRS and CDR2 as YFSETQ. V lost 0 bases and J 5 bases, leaving 8 bases between the germline ends. Sequencing used immunoSEQ multiplex PCR; TCRdb keeps in-frame clones, though not all of them. The sample consists of about 400,000 clones, about nine tenths of them appearing once. Two consecutive negative NP/OP PCR tests, clearance, or resolved symptoms defined Cohort 3 recovery. Sample: PBMCs or T cells enriched from blood (not recorded which). The chain carries TRBV5-1 and TRBJ1-4; tentative D call: TRBD1 (5 bases). The clonotype originates from a woman aged 25 to 45 who had recovered from COVID-19. Here the CDR3 DNA reads TGCGCCAGCAGCTTGGAGCCAGGGAATGAAAAACTGTTTTTT. Protein product: CASSLEPGNEKLFF.